The source of this TCR beta chain is a study of blood T cell repertoires in COVID-19 (TCRdb year 2020). With regard to the full study: Samples covering the acute and convalescent phases of COVID-19 were provided by collaborators in the United States, Italy and Spain. Samples came from the ongoing ImmuneRACE study (first 160 participants) plus 1,254 subjects from 6 global collaborators. Where available, HLA class I and class II types were obtained from metadata supplied by the sample provider rather than from assay-based typing. A de-identified subject ID, COVID-19 status, age in years and sex were almost always included in the sample metadata. Subjects who had been exposed to COVID-19, were actively infected with it, or had recovered from it provided the deeply sampled blood TCRbeta repertoires that made up the dataset. The material from the prospective study consisted of cDNA or gDNA derived from T cells, B-cell-depleted T cells, or PBMCs. The repertoires were released in a freely available public database intended as a resource for research on the immune response to SARS-CoV-2.

This clone has a handful of counts. There is no known antigen for this receptor. No base-level quality is on record; no much larger clone is a single base apart. Other DNA variants within this sample encode the same CDR3. The immunoSEQ Assay, a bias-controlled multiplex PCR, was used to amplify TCRbeta CDR3 regions from genomic DNA. The authors' pipeline ran thus. Within the assay, amplification of reference gene primers was used to estimate how many nucleated cells each sample contained. Sequence reads were collapsed and filtered to measure the absolute abundance of every unique TCRbeta CDR3 rearrangement. For each sample, productive Simpson clonality was calculated as the square root of Simpson's diversity index over productive rearrangements. In TCRdb, the immuneACCESS table is reduced to in-frame sequences with V and J assigned. These tables do not hold every clone; where another copy was compared, an unresolved V gene accounts for under half, and the others remain unexplained. That table supplies the V and J calls and clone size; D and trimming were determined from the DNA. This sample comprises about 430,000 clones, about 88% of them detected only once. The top ten clones comprise approximately 1.5% of the sample.

The CDR3, from cysteine to phenylalanine, totals 12 residues. Only the CDR3 part of the read is kept: 36 bases, read in frame from the first base. The junction carries 9 bases between V and J, which are trimmed by 6 bases and 4 bases respectively. CDR1 and CDR2 (MNHEY, SVGAGI) derive from the germline V gene. Participants in the prospective study were enrolled through a virtual design, were aged roughly 18 to 100 years, and lived in fewer than 30 United States geographic areas. Cohort assignment in the prospective study relied on participant-reported clinical history from a screening survey and a study questionnaire. A participant counted as exposed if, within 2 weeks of entering the study, that participant had been in contact with someone who had a PCR-confirmed or clinician-diagnosed COVID-19 case. In the prospective study, whole blood, serum and a nasopharyngeal or oropharyngeal swab were collected from each participant by mobile phlebotomists. Prospective study participants could optionally give additional blood draws and questionnaires over a roughly 2-month period. Blood samples from the prospective study were shipped frozen or at room temperature prior to DNA extraction.

The full study reports these points: Clinical and demographic metadata were provided uncurated, with the amount varying by source and participant.

Material for sequencing was PBMCs or T cells enriched from blood (not recorded which). This clonotype was obtained from a young woman who had been exposed to COVID-19. Recombination connected TRBV6-5 to TRBJ1-2, with no D gene named confidently. The nucleotide sequence is TGTGCCAGCAGCCGGACTGGCTATGGCTACACCTTC. The encoded protein is CASSRTGYGYTF.